This is a list of T cell receptor beta chains from one sample in a study of blood T cell repertoires in COVID-19. Clones were read by immunoSEQ multiplex PCR, and TCRdb kept only the in-frame ones, dropping some. The sample holds over 45,000 clones, 82% seen once. The sample was peripheral blood. Receptors originate from a man aged 40-55 years with acute or convalescent COVID-19. CDR3s include the opening cysteine and the closing phenylalanine or tryptophan. D genes are given only for firm matches. Size is stated for part of the rows, as once, few or many counts, or as a class when the clone is expanded.

abundance: -; d_gene: -; v_gene: TRBV5-1; j_gene: TRBJ1-2; CDR3nt: TGCGCCAGCAGCTTTAGGGGAGGAGGTAACTATGGCTACACCTTC; CDR3aa: CASSFRGGGNYGYTF
abundance: few; d_gene: -; v_gene: TRBV10-3; j_gene: TRBJ2-5; CDR3nt: TGTGCCATCAGAGATTACCAGGGGTTGCAAGAGACCCAGTACTTC; CDR3aa: CAIRDYQGLQETQYF
abundance: -; d_gene: -; v_gene: TRBV14; j_gene: TRBJ1-2; CDR3nt: TGTGCCAGCAGCCGGAGGTTCGGGGCGGGAGGCTACACCTTC; CDR3aa: CASSRRFGAGGYTF
abundance: -; d_gene: TRBD1; v_gene: TRBV7-9; j_gene: TRBJ2-5; CDR3nt: TGTGCCAGCAGCAAGGGACAGGGAATGGCCCAAGAGACCCAGTACTTC; CDR3aa: CASSKGQGMAQETQYF
abundance: once; d_gene: -; v_gene: TRBV21-1; j_gene: TRBJ2-2; CDR3nt: TGTGCCAGCGAACAGGGGCGAGGCACCGGGGAGCTGTTTTTT; CDR3aa: CASEQGRGTGELFF
abundance: -; d_gene: TRBD2; v_gene: TRBV18; j_gene: TRBJ2-7; CDR3nt: TGTGCCAGCTCACCGTGGGGAGGGAAAGCTTACGAGCAGTACTTC; CDR3aa: CASSPWGGKAYEQYF
abundance: -; d_gene: -; v_gene: TRBV24-1; j_gene: TRBJ1-3; CDR3nt: TGTGCCACCAGTGATTTTGAAGAGGGTGGAAACACCATATATTTT; CDR3aa: CATSDFEEGGNTIYF
abundance: -; d_gene: -; v_gene: TRBV29-1; j_gene: TRBJ2-2; CDR3nt: TGCAGCGTTTTAGTGGGACACCTCGACACCGGGGAGCTGTTTTTT; CDR3aa: CSVLVGHLDTGELFF
abundance: few; d_gene: -; v_gene: TRBV5-4; j_gene: TRBJ2-5; CDR3nt: TGTGCCAGCAGCTCACACCCCTCTAATTTTGGGGGGGCAGAGACCCAGTACTTC; CDR3aa: CASSSHPSNFGGAETQYF
abundance: -; d_gene: -; v_gene: TRBV11-2; j_gene: TRBJ1-3; CDR3nt: TGTGCCAGCAGCTTAGACGGGGGAAGGGCTGCAGGAAACACCATATATTTT; CDR3aa: CASSLDGGRAAGNTIYF
abundance: -; d_gene: TRBD1; v_gene: TRBV9; j_gene: TRBJ1-3; CDR3nt: TGTGCCAGCAGCGTCACAGGGGAATCTGGAAACACCATATATTTT; CDR3aa: CASSVTGESGNTIYF
abundance: -; d_gene: -; v_gene: TRBV2; j_gene: TRBJ1-2; CDR3nt: TGTGCCAGCAGTGTAGGACAGCCGTCAAATGGCTACACCTTC; CDR3aa: CASSVGQPSNGYTF
abundance: -; d_gene: -; v_gene: TRBV4-1; j_gene: TRBJ1-4; CDR3nt: TGCGCCAGCAGCCAAGTCCTATCGCGCAGGGTAAATGAAAAACTGTTTTTT; CDR3aa: CASSQVLSRRVNEKLFF
abundance: -; d_gene: -; v_gene: TRBV28; j_gene: TRBJ1-1; CDR3nt: TGTGCCAGCAGTACTAGTAATACTGAAGCTTTCTTT; CDR3aa: CASSTSNTEAFF
abundance: -; d_gene: -; v_gene: TRBV11-2; j_gene: TRBJ2-2; CDR3nt: TGTGCCAGCAGCGCAAGACTCGGAACGAACACCGGGGAGCTGTTTTTT; CDR3aa: CASSARLGTNTGELFF
abundance: -; d_gene: -; v_gene: TRBV9; j_gene: TRBJ1-5; CDR3nt: TGTGCCAGCAGCGCTAATCCCAGCAATCAGCCCCAGCATTTT; CDR3aa: CASSANPSNQPQHF
abundance: -; d_gene: TRBD1; v_gene: TRBV6-4; j_gene: TRBJ2-5; CDR3nt: TGTGCCAGCAGTGACCCGACAGGGGGGCGAGAGACCCAGTACTTC; CDR3aa: CASSDPTGGRETQYF
abundance: -; d_gene: -; v_gene: TRBV28; j_gene: TRBJ1-2; CDR3nt: TGTGCCACCTCATACGGGGGGCTCGCGATGGGCTATGGCTACACCTTC; CDR3aa: CATSYGGLAMGYGYTF
abundance: -; d_gene: TRBD2; v_gene: TRBV19; j_gene: TRBJ2-1; CDR3nt: TGTGCCAGTAGCCTCGCAGCGGGGCTCAATGAGCAGTTCTTC; CDR3aa: CASSLAAGLNEQFF
abundance: -; d_gene: -; v_gene: TRBV24-1; j_gene: TRBJ2-5; CDR3nt: TGTGCCACCAGGGAGGGAGAGACCCAGTACTTC; CDR3aa: CATREGETQYF
abundance: -; d_gene: -; v_gene: TRBV5-1; j_gene: TRBJ2-3; CDR3nt: TGCGCCAGCAGCCCTCAGGGGGGTTCTACAGATACGCAGTATTTT; CDR3aa: CASSPQGGSTDTQYF
abundance: -; d_gene: -; v_gene: TRBV18; j_gene: TRBJ1-1; CDR3nt: TGTGCCAGCTCACAAACCCGCCTGGGGGGGAACACTGAAGCTTTCTTT; CDR3aa: CASSQTRLGGNTEAFF
abundance: -; d_gene: -; v_gene: TRBV7-8; j_gene: TRBJ2-7; CDR3nt: TGTGCCAGCAGCTTCGGACAATTCTACGAGCAGTACTTC; CDR3aa: CASSFGQFYEQYF
abundance: once; d_gene: TRBD2; v_gene: TRBV10-2; j_gene: TRBJ2-3; CDR3nt: TGCGCCAGCAGGGGACTAGCGGCAGATACGCAGTATTTT; CDR3aa: CASRGLAADTQYF
abundance: -; d_gene: -; v_gene: TRBV9; j_gene: TRBJ1-4; CDR3nt: TGTGCCAGCAGCCTTCAACAGGGAGCTAATGAAAAACTGTTTTTT; CDR3aa: CASSLQQGANEKLFF
abundance: -; d_gene: -; v_gene: TRBV10-3; j_gene: TRBJ2-3; CDR3nt: TGTGCCATCAGTGGTAACAGCCCAGATACGCAGTATTTT; CDR3aa: CAISGNSPDTQYF
abundance: few; d_gene: TRBD2; v_gene: TRBV2; j_gene: TRBJ2-7; CDR3nt: TGTGCCGGCGGGGGGGCCTCCTACGAGCAGTACTTC; CDR3aa: CAGGGASYEQYF
abundance: -; d_gene: -; v_gene: TRBV12-3/TRBV12-4; j_gene: TRBJ2-1; CDR3nt: TGTGCCAGCAGTTTACGGAATGAGCAGTTCTTC; CDR3aa: CASSLRNEQFF
abundance: -; d_gene: -; v_gene: TRBV10-2; j_gene: TRBJ1-3; CDR3nt: TGCGCCAGCAGTTCCACAATCCGAAACACCATATATTTT; CDR3aa: CASSSTIRNTIYF
abundance: -; d_gene: TRBD1; v_gene: TRBV24-1; j_gene: TRBJ2-1; CDR3nt: TGTGCCACTCAAGGGGACAGGGTATACGGTGAGCAGTTCTTC; CDR3aa: CATQGDRVYGEQFF
abundance: -; d_gene: -; v_gene: TRBV6-5; j_gene: TRBJ2-1; CDR3nt: TGTGCCAGCAAAAGGAGCAGACAGGATTACAATGAGCAGTTCTTC; CDR3aa: CASKRSRQDYNEQFF
abundance: once; d_gene: TRBD1; v_gene: TRBV10-3; j_gene: TRBJ1-1; CDR3nt: TGTGCCATCAGCGGGGGGGGACAGAACTCTGAAGCTTTCTTT; CDR3aa: CAISGGGQNSEAFF